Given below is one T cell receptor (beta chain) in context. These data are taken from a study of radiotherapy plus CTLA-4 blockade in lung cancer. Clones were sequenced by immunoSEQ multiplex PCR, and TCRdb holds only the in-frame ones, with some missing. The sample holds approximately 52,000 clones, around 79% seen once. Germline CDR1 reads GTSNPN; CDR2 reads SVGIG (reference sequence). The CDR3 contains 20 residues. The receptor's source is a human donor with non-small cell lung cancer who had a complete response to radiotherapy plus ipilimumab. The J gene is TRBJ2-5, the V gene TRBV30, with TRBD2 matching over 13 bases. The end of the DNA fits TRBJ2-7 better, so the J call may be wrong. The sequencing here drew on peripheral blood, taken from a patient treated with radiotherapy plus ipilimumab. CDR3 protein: CAWSARPGLAGPLASYEQYF. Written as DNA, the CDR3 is TGTGCCTGGAGTGCCAGACCGGGACTAGCGGGGCCACTCGCCTCCTACGAGCAGTACTTC.